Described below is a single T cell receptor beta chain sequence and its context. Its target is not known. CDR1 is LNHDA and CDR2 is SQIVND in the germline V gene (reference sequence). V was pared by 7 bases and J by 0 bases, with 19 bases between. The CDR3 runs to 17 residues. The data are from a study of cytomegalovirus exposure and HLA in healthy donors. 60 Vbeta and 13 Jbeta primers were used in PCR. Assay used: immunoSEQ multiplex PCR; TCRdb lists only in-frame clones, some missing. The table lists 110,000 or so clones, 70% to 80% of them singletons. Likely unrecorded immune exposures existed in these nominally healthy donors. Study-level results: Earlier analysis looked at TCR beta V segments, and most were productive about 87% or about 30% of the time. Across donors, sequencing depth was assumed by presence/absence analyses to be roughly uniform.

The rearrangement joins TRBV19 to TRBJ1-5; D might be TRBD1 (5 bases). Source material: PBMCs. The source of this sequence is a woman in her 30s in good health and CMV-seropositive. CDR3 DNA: TGTGCCAGTAAGAAGCGGGGGGACCTTAATAGCAATCAGCCCCAGCATTTT. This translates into CASKKRGDLNSNQPQHF.